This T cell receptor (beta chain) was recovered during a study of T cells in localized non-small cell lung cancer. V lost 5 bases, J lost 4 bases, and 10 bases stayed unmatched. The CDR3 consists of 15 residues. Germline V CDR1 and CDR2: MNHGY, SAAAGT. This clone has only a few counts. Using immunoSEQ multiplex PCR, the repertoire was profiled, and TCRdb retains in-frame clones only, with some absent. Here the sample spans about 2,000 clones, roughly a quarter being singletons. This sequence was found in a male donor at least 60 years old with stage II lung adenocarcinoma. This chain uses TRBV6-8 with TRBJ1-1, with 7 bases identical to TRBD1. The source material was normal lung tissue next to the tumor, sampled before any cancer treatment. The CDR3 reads CASSRTDRDGTEAFF. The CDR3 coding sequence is TGTGCCAGCAGTCGAACTGACAGGGATGGCACTGAAGCTTTCTTT.